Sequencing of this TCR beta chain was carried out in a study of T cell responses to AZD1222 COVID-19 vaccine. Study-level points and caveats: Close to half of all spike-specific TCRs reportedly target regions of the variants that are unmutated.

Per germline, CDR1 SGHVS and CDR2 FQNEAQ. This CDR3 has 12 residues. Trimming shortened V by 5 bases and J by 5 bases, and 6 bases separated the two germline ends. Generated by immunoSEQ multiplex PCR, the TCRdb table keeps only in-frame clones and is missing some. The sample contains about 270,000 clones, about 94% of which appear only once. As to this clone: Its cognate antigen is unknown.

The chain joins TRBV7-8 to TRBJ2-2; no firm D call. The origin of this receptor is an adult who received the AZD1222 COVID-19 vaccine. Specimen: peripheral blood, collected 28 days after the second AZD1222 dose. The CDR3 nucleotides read TGTGCCAGCAGCCCAGAGACCGGGGAGCTGTTTTTT. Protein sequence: CASSPETGELFF.